This TCR beta chain appears in the sequencing data of a study of blood T cell repertoires in COVID-19. Study as a whole: Some COVID-19 samples were acute and others convalescent; all came from the United States, Italy and Spain. T cells, B-cell-depleted T cells, or PBMCs provided the cDNA or gDNA that served as material.

Germline loops: CDR1 SGDLS, CDR2 YYNGEE. The V and J ends lost 3 bases and 5 bases, in that order; junction bases with no gene match: 6. The CDR3 consists of 16 residues. Original handling: It was from reference gene primer amplification that nucleated cell counts were estimated. The protocol was immunoSEQ multiplex PCR, while the TCRdb copy is restricted to in-frame clones and leaves out a portion. The V and J calls and the clone size are those of that table, but D and trimming were determined from the DNA. The profile shows about 260,000 clones, about nine tenths of them singletons. The origin of this receptor is a man aged 35 to 55 who had recovered from COVID-19. The chain is built from TRBV9 and TRBJ2-5; 14 bases match TRBD2. Sequences were obtained from peripheral blood. CDR3 sequence: CASSGGLAGVFETQYF. CDR3 DNA sequence: TGTGCCAGCAGCGGGGGACTAGCGGGAGTATTTGAGACCCAGTACTTC.